This T cell receptor (beta chain) appears in the sequencing data of a study of identical twins. MiXCR was run by TCRdb on the 5' RACE reads, yielding one entry per CDR3 protein. The sample lists under 350,000 distinct CDR3 sequences, nearly 9.5% occurring once. This clonotype was seen ten or more times. Healthy Caucasian donors formed the entire cohort. With 2 bases clipped from V and 5 bases from J, the junction kept 6 bases outside the gene matches. The CDR3 extends over 16 amino acids. The same sample was also studied in work on yellow fever vaccine responses in identical twins.

The TCR comes from a woman in her late teens or twenties in good health. This rearrangement joins TRBV12-3 or TRBV12-4 to TRBJ2-3, with 11 bases matching TRBD1. Sequencing was performed on CD8+ T cells sorted from blood. The CDR3 DNA reads as TGTGCCAGCAGTTTATTTGGACAGGGGGCAGAAGATACGCAGTATTTT. Residues: CASSLFGQGAEDTQYF.